This TCR beta chain is drawn from a study of vaccination and CD4 T cells after COVID-19. Researchers used the Oncomine TCR Beta short-read assay to sequence DNA from cultured CD4+ T cells. TCRdb reanalysed the PCR reads using MiXCR and keeps one entry per CDR3 protein. The sample consists of 15,000 to 20,000 distinct CDR3 sequences, about two fifths of them appearing once. This clonotype was detected only a few times. Its antigen is undetermined. Indicated treatment: roughly nine-day PBMC culture with coronavirus spike peptide pools or control peptides (ViraFEST assay). Sequenced material: CD4+ T cells from blood, cultured in vitro. The TCR was taken from a human donor who had recovered from COVID-19.

The CDR3 DNA sequence: TGCAGTGCTAGAGAGTGGAGACCAAGGATGGGGGAAGGCTATGGCTACACCTTC. Protein product: CSAREWRPRMGEGYGYTF. The chain links TRBV20-1 to TRBJ1-2; D is perhaps TRBD1 (5 bases). V was trimmed by 0 bases and J by 4 bases, leaving 24 bases between them. Germline CDR1 is DFQATT and CDR2 is SNEGSKA (reference sequence). The CDR3 sequence is 18 residues long.